One and the same sample provided the 16 T cell receptor beta chains below, sequenced in a study of cytomegalovirus exposure and HLA in healthy donors. PCR employed 60 Vbeta and 13 Jbeta primers. Measured with immunoSEQ multiplex PCR; TCRdb has only the in-frame clones, and not every one. The table lists some 140,000 clones, around 72% of them singletons. Input material: PBMCs. These TCRs come from a woman aged 35 to 49 in good health and CMV-seronegative.

V gene TRBV28 combines with J gene TRBJ1-2; D possibly corresponds to TRBD1 (6 bases). The V and J ends lost 5 bases and 2 bases respectively, with 12 bases between them. The CDR3 covers 14 residues. CDR1 is MDHEN, CDR2 SYDVKM, per germline. CDR3 DNA: TGTGCCAGCAGTAGGACAGTGGAAAACTATGGCTACACCTTC. Its translation is CASSRTVENYGYTF.

V gene TRBV19 combines with J gene TRBJ1-3, with D tentatively TRBD1 (6 bases). The CDR3 has 15 amino acids. Germline V gene lookup returns CDR1 LNHDA and CDR2 SQIVND (reference sequence). Trimming cost V 5 bases and J 0 bases, with 11 bases left between them. CDR3 bases: TGTGCCAGTAGTGCCACAGGGATCTCTGGAAACACCATATATTTT. It yields the protein CASSATGISGNTIYF.

The V call is TRBV15, the J call TRBJ2-5; 7 nucleotides align to TRBD2. The CDR3 length is 14 residues. V was clipped by 4 bases and J by 4 bases; unmatched bases: 6. Germline-derived CDR1 and CDR2 are LNHNV and YYDKDF (reference sequence). CDR3 DNA sequence: TGTGCCACCAGCAAGCGGGGAGGGTTAGAGACCCAGTACTTC. Residues: CATSKRGGLETQYF.

The rearrangement uses TRBV28 and TRBJ2-1, with a weak D call TRBD1 (6 bases). In germline, CDR1 is MDHEN, CDR2 SYDVKM. CDR3 size: 14 residues. V was pared by 3 bases and J by 2 bases, with 8 bases between. CDR3 sequence: CASSFTGTYNEQFF. As DNA, the CDR3 is TGTGCCAGCAGTTTCACAGGGACCTACAATGAGCAGTTCTTC.

This clone was seen once. V usage is TRBV28 and J usage is TRBJ2-7; 8 bases match TRBD1. With 5 bases clipped from V and 5 bases from J, the junction kept 5 bases outside the gene matches. The CDR3 sequence is 13 residues long. Germline CDR1 and CDR2: MDHEN and SYDVKM. CDR3: CASSPRTGHEQYV. The CDR3 region has the DNA TGTGCCAGCAGTCCCCGGACAGGGCACGAGCAGTACGTC.

This clone was observed once. The chain employs TRBV6-6 and TRBJ2-2; TRBD2 is a possible D gene (5 bases). V was trimmed by 5 bases and J by 4 bases, leaving 17 bases between them. This CDR3 is built from 16 residues. In germline, CDR1 is MNHNY, CDR2 SVGAGI (reference sequence). The CDR3 is CASSQTGILRTGELFF. In nucleotides, the CDR3 is TGTGCCAGCAGTCAAACCGGGATTTTACGCACCGGGGAGCTGTTTTTT.

The chain couples TRBV2 to TRBJ1-4; no firm D call. The V gene lost 5 bases and the J gene lost 7 bases, with 5 bases spanning the gap. The CDR3 consists of 11 residues. CDR1 is SNHLY and CDR2 is FYNNEI in the germline V gene. The CDR3 loop reads CASSLSEKLFF. The CDR3, as DNA: TGTGCCAGCAGTCTTAGTGAAAAACTGTTTTTT. Using reference TRBV2 and TRBJ1-4 for the parts outside the CDR3, the full variable domain is EPEVTQTPSHQVTQMGQEVILRCVPISNHLYFYWYRQILGQKVEFLVSFYNNEISEKSEIFDDQFSVERPDGSNFTLKIRSTKLEDSAMYFCASSLSEKLFFGSGTQLSVL.

The gene calls are TRBV7-2 and TRBJ2-1; possibly TRBD1 for D (5 bases). V was cut by 11 bases and J by 7 bases, with 12 bases left in between. Looked up from germline, CDR1 is SGHTA and CDR2 is FQGNSA. CDR3 length: 11 residues. The CDR3 region has the DNA TGTGCCCTTAGAAGGGGTAATGAGCAGTTCTTC. It yields the protein CALRRGNEQFF.

The chain combines TRBV7-8 with TRBJ2-2, with 11 bases identical to TRBD2. CDR3 length: 17 residues. V lost 8 bases, J lost 1 base, and 9 bases stayed unmatched. The V gene's germline CDR1 is SGHVS and CDR2 FQNEAQ. The CDR3 region is CASRELAGVGNTGELFF. DNA of the CDR3: TGTGCCAGCCGGGAACTAGCGGGGGTGGGGAACACCGGGGAGCTGTTTTTT.

The chain employs TRBV2 and TRBJ1-6, with D perhaps matching TRBD1 (5 bases). The V and J ends lost 8 bases and 1 base respectively, with 12 bases between them. The germline gives CDR1 SNHLY, CDR2 FYNNEI. This CDR3 is 15 amino acids long. The CDR3 reads CASEMGGSYNSPLHF. The CDR3 bases are TGTGCCAGCGAGATGGGGGGTTCCTATAATTCACCCCTCCACTTT.

Regarding this clone: Other DNA sequences in the sample encode the same CDR3. The chain is built from TRBV5-1 and TRBJ2-3; the match to TRBD1 covers 9 bases. The germline CDR1 and CDR2 sequences are SGHRS and YFSETQ. The CDR3 extends over 16 amino acids. V lost 0 bases, J lost 3 bases, and 5 bases stayed unmatched. The CDR3 is CASSLGGQGGTDTQYF. In nucleotides, the CDR3 is TGCGCCAGCAGCTTGGGGGGACAGGGAGGTACAGATACGCAGTATTTT.

The V call is TRBV18, the J call TRBJ2-3; D is uncertain. This CDR3 spans 14 amino acids. V was trimmed by 6 bases and J by 4 bases, leaving 14 bases between them. CDR1 is KGHSH, CDR2 LQKENI, per germline. The CDR3 region is CASSPGDFADTQYF. CDR3 DNA sequence: TGTGCCAGCTCGCCGGGTGATTTCGCAGATACGCAGTATTTT.

The chain has TRBV4-1 and TRBJ2-1; possible D gene TRBD2, 5 bases. Germline V CDR1 and CDR2: MGHRA, YSYEKL. The CDR3 sequence is 16 residues long. V shed 2 bases and J shed 2 bases, with 13 bases lying between them. The CDR3 spells CASSQPVRGTYNEQFF. CDR3 bases: TGCGCCAGCAGCCAACCAGTACGGGGTACCTACAATGAGCAGTTCTTC.

V gene TRBV7-9 combines with J gene TRBJ1-5; possibly TRBD1 for D (6 bases). The V and J ends lost 3 bases and 4 bases respectively, with 10 bases between them. This CDR3 has 14 amino acids. In germline, CDR1 is SEHNR, CDR2 FQNEAQ (reference sequence). CDR3 coding DNA: TGTGCCAGCAGCTTCTCCGACAGGAATCAGCCCCAGCATTTT. Its protein is CASSFSDRNQPQHF.

This clone was seen a few times. The rearrangement links TRBV5-1 to TRBJ1-1; TRBD1 is a possible D gene (6 bases). V lost 4 bases, J lost 6 bases, and 13 bases lay in between. This CDR3 comprises 13 residues. Germline CDR1 SGHRS, CDR2 YFSETQ. CDR3 in amino acids: CASSPRDTAEAFF. CDR3 sequence (DNA): TGCGCCAGCAGCCCTCGGGACACCGCTGAAGCTTTCTTT.

V gene TRBV6-5 combines with J gene TRBJ1-1, with TRBD1 matching over 7 bases. V dropped 5 bases and J dropped 11; count of bases not matched to a gene: 11. There are 13 residues in the CDR3. The germline V gene has CDR1 MNHEY and CDR2 SVGAGI. The CDR3 nucleotides are TGTGCCAGCAGTCCCGGACAGGTGGGGACGGCTTTCTTT. Translation gives CASSPGQVGTAFF.